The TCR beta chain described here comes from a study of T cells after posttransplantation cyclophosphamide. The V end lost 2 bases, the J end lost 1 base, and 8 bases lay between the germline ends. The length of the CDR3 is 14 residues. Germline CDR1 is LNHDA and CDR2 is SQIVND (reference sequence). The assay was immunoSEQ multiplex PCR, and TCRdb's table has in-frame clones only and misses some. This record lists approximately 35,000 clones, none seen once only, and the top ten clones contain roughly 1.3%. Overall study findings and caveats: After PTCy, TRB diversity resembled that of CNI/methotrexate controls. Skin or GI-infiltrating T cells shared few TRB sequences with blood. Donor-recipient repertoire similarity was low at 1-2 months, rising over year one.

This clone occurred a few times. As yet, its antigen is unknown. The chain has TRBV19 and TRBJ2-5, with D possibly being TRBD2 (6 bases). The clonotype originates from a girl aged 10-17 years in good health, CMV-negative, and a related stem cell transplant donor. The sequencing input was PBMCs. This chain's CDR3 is CASSIPGLQETQYF. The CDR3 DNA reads TGTGCCAGTAGTATACCGGGACTCCAAGAGACCCAGTACTTC.